This TCR beta chain emerged from a study of spatial heterogeneity in lung cancer. Across the study: Samples were donated by 72 untreated early-stage non-small cell lung cancer patients. Raw-read counts averaged over ten per unique TCR and UMI combination. Follow-up PBMC specimens underwent sequencing when available; their median timing was roughly 24 months after resection. General study points: Ubiquitous expanded tumor TCRs showed up in blood more at resection than follow-up.

The time point was: blood at routine non-recurrence follow-up after resection. Tumor, nontumor lung or frozen PBMC supplied whole RNA, sequenced without sorting. V gave up 5 bases and J gave up 3 bases, with 11 bases separating them. Germline V gives CDR1 KGHDR, CDR2 SFDVKD. The CDR3 has 14 residues. From the 5' RACE reads, TCRdb called clonotypes with MiXCR, one entry per CDR3 protein. The sample carries 50,000 to 60,000 distinct CDR3 sequences, roughly 7% recorded once. For this clonotype: No antigen is known for it.

Material: PBMCs, obtained at follow-up. The receptor comes from a female donor with early-stage non-small cell lung cancer. This chain connects TRBV24-1 to TRBJ2-3, with D perhaps matching TRBD1 or TRBD2 (5 bases each). The DNA for the CDR3 is TGTGCCACCAGTGCCACCGGGGCTACAGATACGCAGTATTTT. The encoded protein is CATSATGATDTQYF.